This TCR beta chain was identified during a study of blood T cell repertoires in COVID-19 (dated by TCRdb to 2020 to 2021). For context, the study as a whole: Collaborator samples came from the United States, Italy and Spain and covered acute and convalescent phases of COVID-19. The material from the prospective study consisted of cDNA or gDNA derived from T cells, B-cell-depleted T cells, or PBMCs. Subjects who had been exposed to COVID-19, were actively infected with it, or had recovered from it provided the deeply sampled blood TCRbeta repertoires that made up the dataset. The repertoires were released in a freely available public database intended as a resource for research on the immune response to SARS-CoV-2. Samples were obtained from the ongoing ImmuneRACE study (first 160 participants) and from over 1,000 subjects provided by 6 global collaborators. The sample metadata nearly always contained a de-identified subject ID, COVID-19 status, age in years and sex. Where available, HLA class I and class II types were taken from metadata supplied by the sample provider and were not determined by assay-based typing.

The CDR3, from cysteine to phenylalanine, totals 15 residues. Of the read, only the CDR3 DNA is kept; its 45 bases are in frame from base 1. Looking up the germline V gene (reference sequence) yields CDR1 PRHDT and CDR2 FYEKMQ. The trim is 2 bases for V and 4 bases for J, with a gap of 9 bases between the germline ends. TCRbeta CDR3 regions were amplified from genomic DNA by means of the immunoSEQ Assay, a bias-controlled multiplex PCR. As for the authors' bioinformatics: Nucleated cell counts per sample were estimated from amplification of reference gene primers within the assay. To quantify the absolute abundance of each unique TCRbeta CDR3 rearrangement, sequence reads were collapsed and filtered. For each sample, productive Simpson clonality was calculated as the square root of Simpson's diversity index over productive rearrangements. TCRdb holds this immuneACCESS table with in-frame rearrangements only. Some clones are missing; in checked studies, unresolved V genes explain under half, and the rest has no known cause. That table gives V, J and clone size, and the DNA gave D and trimming. Here the sample has roughly 250,000 clones; about 82% occur a single time. The ten most abundant clones make up over 2% of the sample.

The paper's findings and limits, for the study overall: The quantity of clinical and demographic metadata differed by source and by participant and was supplied without curation.

On this clone itself: The antigen it recognizes is unknown. Within one base of it there is no much larger clone, and no base qualities were kept.

Enrolling through a virtual design, the prospective study's participants ranged in age from about 18 to 89 years and lived across about two dozen United States geographic areas. In the prospective study, cohorts were assigned on the basis of participant-reported clinical history obtained from a screening survey and a study questionnaire. Recovered participants in ImmuneRACE Cohort 3 were defined as having two consecutive negative NP/OP PCR tests, clearance from a healthcare professional, or resolution of symptoms. Each participant in the prospective study had whole blood, serum and a nasopharyngeal or oropharyngeal swab collected by mobile phlebotomists. Participants in the prospective study had the option to provide additional blood draws and questionnaires over a roughly 2-month period. Before DNA extraction, blood samples from the prospective study were shipped at room temperature or frozen.

What was sequenced was PBMCs or T cells enriched from blood (not recorded which). The chain uses TRBV13 and TRBJ2-6; TRBD1 might be the D gene, on 5 matching bases. The TCR originated in a woman aged 45-65 years who had recovered from COVID-19. The DNA is as follows: TGTGCCAGCAGCTTAACAGGTACAGGGGCCAACGTCCTGACTTTC. It specifies CASSLTGTGANVLTF. Beyond the CDR3, the reference TRBV13 and TRBJ2-6 genes provide the residues; the full variable domain reads: AAGVIQSPRHLIKEKRETATLKCYPIPRHDTVYWYQQGPGQDPQFLISFYEKMQSDKGSIPDRFSAQQFSDYHSELNMSSLELGDSALYFCASSLTGTGANVLTFGAGSRLTVL.